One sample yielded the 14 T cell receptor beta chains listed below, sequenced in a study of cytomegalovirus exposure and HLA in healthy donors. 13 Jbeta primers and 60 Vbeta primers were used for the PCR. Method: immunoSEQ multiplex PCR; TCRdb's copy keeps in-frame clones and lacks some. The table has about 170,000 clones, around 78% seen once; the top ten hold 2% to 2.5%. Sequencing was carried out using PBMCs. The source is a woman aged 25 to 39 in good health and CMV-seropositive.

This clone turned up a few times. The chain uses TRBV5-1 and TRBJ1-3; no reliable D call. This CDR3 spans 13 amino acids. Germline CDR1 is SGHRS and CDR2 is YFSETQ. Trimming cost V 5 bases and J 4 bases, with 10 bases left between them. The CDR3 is CASSSVPGNTIYF. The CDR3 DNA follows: TGCGCCAGCAGTTCGGTACCAGGAAACACCATATATTTT.

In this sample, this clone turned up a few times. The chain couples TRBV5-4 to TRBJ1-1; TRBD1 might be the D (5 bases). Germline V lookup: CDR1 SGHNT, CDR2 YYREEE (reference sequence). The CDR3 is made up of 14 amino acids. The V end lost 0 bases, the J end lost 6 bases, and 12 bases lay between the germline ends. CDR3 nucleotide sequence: TGTGCCAGCAGCTTGGGACAGCCAGGCTCTGAAGCTTTCTTT. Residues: CASSLGQPGSEAFF. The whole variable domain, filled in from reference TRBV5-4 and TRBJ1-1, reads ETGVTQSPTHLIKTRGQQVTLRCSSQSGHNTVSWYQQALGQGPQFIFQYYREEENGRGNFPPRFSGLQFPNYSSELNVNALELDDSALYLCASSLGQPGSEAFFGQGTRLTVV.

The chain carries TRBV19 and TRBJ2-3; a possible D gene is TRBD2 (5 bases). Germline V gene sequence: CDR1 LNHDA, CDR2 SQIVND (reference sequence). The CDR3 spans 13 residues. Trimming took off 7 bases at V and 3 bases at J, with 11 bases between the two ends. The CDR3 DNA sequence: TGTGCCAGTAAGGGAGTAGCGACAGATACGCAGTATTTT. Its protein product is CASKGVATDTQYF.

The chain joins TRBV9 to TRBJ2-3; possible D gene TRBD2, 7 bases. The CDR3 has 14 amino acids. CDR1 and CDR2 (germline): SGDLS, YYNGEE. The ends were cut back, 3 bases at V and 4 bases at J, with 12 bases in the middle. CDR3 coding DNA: TGTGCCAGCAGCGGGGGGGGCAACTCAGATACGCAGTATTTT. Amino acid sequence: CASSGGGNSDTQYF.

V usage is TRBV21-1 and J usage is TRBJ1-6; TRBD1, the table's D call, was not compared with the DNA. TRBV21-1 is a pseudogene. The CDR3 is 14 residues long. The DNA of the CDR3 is TGTGCCAGCAGCAAAGAATCAGGGGGCTCACCCCTCCACTTT. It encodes CASSKESGGSPLHF.

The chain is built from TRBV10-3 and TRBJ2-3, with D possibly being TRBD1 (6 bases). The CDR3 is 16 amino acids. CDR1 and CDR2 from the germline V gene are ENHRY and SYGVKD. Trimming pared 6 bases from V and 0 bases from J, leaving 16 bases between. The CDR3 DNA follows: TGTGCCATCAGGGCAACAGGGTCCGCTAGCACAGATACGCAGTATTTT. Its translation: CAIRATGSASTDTQYF.

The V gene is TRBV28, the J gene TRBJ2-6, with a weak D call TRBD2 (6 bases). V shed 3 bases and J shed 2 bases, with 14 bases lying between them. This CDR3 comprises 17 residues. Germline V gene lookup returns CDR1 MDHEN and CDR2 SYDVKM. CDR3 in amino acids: CASSFTPGGAGANVLTF. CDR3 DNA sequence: TGTGCCAGCAGTTTTACCCCCGGGGGAGCTGGGGCCAACGTCCTGACTTTC. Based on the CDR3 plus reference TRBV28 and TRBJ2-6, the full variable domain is DVKVTQSSRYLVKRTGEKVFLECVQDMDHENMFWYRQDPGLGLRLIYFSYDVKMKEKGDIPEGYSVSREKKERFSLILESASTNQTSMYLCASSFTPGGAGANVLTFGAGSRLTVL.

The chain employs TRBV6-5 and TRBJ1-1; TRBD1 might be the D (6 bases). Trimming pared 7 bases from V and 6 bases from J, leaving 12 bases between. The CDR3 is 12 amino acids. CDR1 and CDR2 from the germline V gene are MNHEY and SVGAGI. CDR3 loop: CASTTGMAEAFF. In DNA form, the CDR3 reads TGTGCCAGCACCACAGGGATGGCTGAAGCTTTCTTT.

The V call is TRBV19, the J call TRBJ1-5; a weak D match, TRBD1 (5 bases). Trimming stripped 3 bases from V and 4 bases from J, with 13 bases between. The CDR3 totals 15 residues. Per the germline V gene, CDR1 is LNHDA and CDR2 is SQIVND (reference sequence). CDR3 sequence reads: CASSIAQAVNQPQHF. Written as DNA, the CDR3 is TGTGCCAGTAGTATCGCACAGGCCGTAAATCAGCCCCAGCATTTT.

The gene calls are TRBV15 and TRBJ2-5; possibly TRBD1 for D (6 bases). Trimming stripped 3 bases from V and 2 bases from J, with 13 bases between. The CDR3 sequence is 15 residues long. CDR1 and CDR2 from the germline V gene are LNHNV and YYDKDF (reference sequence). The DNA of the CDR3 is TGTGCCACCAGCAGTAAGGGGGTGGGGCAAGAGACCCAGTACTTC. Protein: CATSSKGVGQETQYF. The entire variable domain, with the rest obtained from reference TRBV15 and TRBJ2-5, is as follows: DAMVIQNPRYQVTQFGKPVTLSCSQTLNHNVMYWYQQKSSQAPKLLFHYYDKDFNNEADTPDNFQSRRPNTSFCFLDIRSPGLGDTAMYLCATSSKGVGQETQYFGPGTRLLVL.

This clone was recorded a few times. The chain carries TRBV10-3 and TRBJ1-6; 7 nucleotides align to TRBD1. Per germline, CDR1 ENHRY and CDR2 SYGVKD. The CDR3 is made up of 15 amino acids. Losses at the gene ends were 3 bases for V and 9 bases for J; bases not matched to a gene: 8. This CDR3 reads CAISEGDRLVSPLHF. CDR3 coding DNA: TGTGCCATCAGTGAAGGGGACAGATTGGTTTCACCCCTCCACTTT.

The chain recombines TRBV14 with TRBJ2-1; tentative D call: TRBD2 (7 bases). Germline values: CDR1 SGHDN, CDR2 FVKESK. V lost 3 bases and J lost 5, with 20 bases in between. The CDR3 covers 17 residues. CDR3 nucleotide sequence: TGTGCCAGCAGCCAGGGACAAGCCGGGACTACTAACAATGAGCAGTTCTTC. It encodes CASSQGQAGTTNNEQFF.

The CDR3 is CAISERTGGSEAFF. Written as DNA, the CDR3 is TGTGCCATCAGTGAACGGACAGGGGGCTCTGAAGCTTTCTTT. V gene TRBV10-3 combines with J gene TRBJ1-1, with TRBD1 matching over 11 bases. This CDR3 has 14 residues. The germline V gene encodes CDR1 ENHRY and CDR2 SYGVKD. The ends lost 3 bases at V and 6 bases at J; junction bases unmatched: 3.

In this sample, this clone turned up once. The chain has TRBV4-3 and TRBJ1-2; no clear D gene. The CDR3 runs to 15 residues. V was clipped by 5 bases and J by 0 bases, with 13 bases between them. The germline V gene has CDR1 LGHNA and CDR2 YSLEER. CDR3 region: CASSERHISNYGYTF. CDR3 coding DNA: TGCGCCAGCAGCGAAAGACACATTTCTAACTATGGCTACACCTTC.